Listed below are T cell receptor beta chains from one sample, sequenced in a study of T cells in localized non-small cell lung cancer. Measured with immunoSEQ multiplex PCR; TCRdb has only the in-frame clones, and not every one. The sample includes roughly 10,000 clones, about 90% seen only once; the top ten take 7.5%. Specimen: peripheral blood, collected before any cancer treatment. The receptor set was obtained from a woman between 35 and 70 years old with stage I squamous cell lung carcinoma. CDR3s include the opening cysteine and the closing phenylalanine or tryptophan. Each record gives: clone size, V gene, J gene, D gene, CDR3 protein, CDR3 DNA. The D gene is left open where the match is weak. Clone size appears in some rows only: once, few, many, or a class for an expanded clone.

size: -
V: TRBV5-1
J: TRBJ2-7
D: TRBD1
CDR3: CASSLDRVGSYEQYF
DNA: TGCGCCAGCAGCCTGGACAGGGTGGGCTCCTACGAGCAGTACTTC

size: few
V: TRBV30
J: TRBJ1-2
D: TRBD1
CDR3: CAHRDRVNYGYTF
DNA: TGTGCCCACCGGGACAGGGTCAACTATGGCTACACCTTC

size: -
V: TRBV30
J: TRBJ1-5
D: -
CDR3: CACGTIRGNQPQHF
DNA: TGTGCCTGTGGGACCATCCGGGGCAATCAGCCCCAGCATTTT

size: -
V: TRBV6-6
J: TRBJ1-2
D: -
CDR3: CASSYGGYTF
DNA: TGTGCCAGCAGTTACGGGGGCTACACCTTC

size: -
V: TRBV7-3
J: TRBJ1-2
D: -
CDR3: CASSLEGALGGYTF
DNA: TGTGCCAGCAGCCTAGAAGGGGCACTCGGTGGCTACACCTTC

size: -
V: TRBV28
J: TRBJ1-3
D: TRBD1
CDR3: CASSPGTDFSGNTIYF
DNA: TGTGCCAGCAGCCCCGGGACAGACTTCTCTGGAAACACCATATATTTT

size: -
V: TRBV11-3
J: TRBJ2-3
D: TRBD2
CDR3: CASSWTGLNTDTQYF
DNA: TGTGCCAGCAGCTGGACGGGACTAAACACAGATACGCAGTATTTT

size: -
V: TRBV9
J: TRBJ1-2
D: TRBD1
CDR3: CASSTQTGNYGYTF
DNA: TGTGCCAGCAGCACACAGACAGGGAACTATGGCTACACCTTC

size: -
V: TRBV7-9
J: TRBJ2-1
D: -
CDR3: CASSLAPRLWDGEQFF
DNA: TGTGCCAGCAGCTTAGCACCTAGGCTATGGGATGGTGAGCAGTTCTTC

size: once
V: TRBV6-5
J: TRBJ1-2
D: -
CDR3: CASSYRGDGNYGYTF
DNA: TGTGCCAGCAGTTACCGAGGGGACGGGAACTATGGCTACACCTTC

size: -
V: TRBV29-1
J: TRBJ2-1
D: TRBD2
CDR3: CSVEGVTSGDGDEQFF
DNA: TGCAGCGTTGAAGGAGTAACTAGCGGGGATGGGGATGAGCAGTTCTTC

size: -
V: TRBV6-5
J: TRBJ1-1
D: TRBD1
CDR3: CASSLLGQGLTEAFF
DNA: TGTGCCAGCAGTCTATTGGGACAGGGGCTCACTGAAGCTTTCTTT

size: -
V: TRBV7-8
J: TRBJ2-7
D: TRBD1
CDR3: CASSSRTGANEQYF
DNA: TGTGCCAGCAGCTCGCGGACAGGGGCCAACGAGCAGTACTTC

size: -
V: TRBV27
J: TRBJ1-6
D: -
CDR3: CASTKGSSYNSPLHF
DNA: TGTGCCAGCACTAAGGGAAGCTCCTATAATTCACCCCTCCACTTT

size: -
V: TRBV15
J: TRBJ1-5
D: TRBD1
CDR3: CATSRDLGTGGFGQSQHF
DNA: TGTGCCACCAGCAGAGATCTCGGGACAGGGGGTTTCGGTCAGTCCCAGCATTTT

size: -
V: TRBV4-1
J: TRBJ1-2
D: -
CDR3: CASSPGGAFNYGYTF
DNA: TGCGCCAGCAGCCCCGGGGGGGCTTTTAACTATGGCTACACCTTC

size: -
V: TRBV5-4
J: TRBJ1-2
D: -
CDR3: CASSSSGLNYGYTF
DNA: TGTGCCAGCAGCTCCAGCGGACTAAACTATGGCTACACCTTC

size: -
V: TRBV7-2
J: TRBJ1-2
D: TRBD1
CDR3: CASSSGGQGIYGYTF
DNA: TGTGCCAGCAGCTCGGGGGGACAGGGGATATACGGCTACACCTTC

size: -
V: TRBV5-6
J: TRBJ2-7
D: -
CDR3: CASSSRRLGGEQYF
DNA: TGTGCCAGCAGCTCAAGAAGATTGGGGGGAGAGCAGTACTTC

size: -
V: TRBV7-9
J: TRBJ2-7
D: -
CDR3: CASSVESYEQYF
DNA: TGTGCCAGCAGCGTCGAGAGCTACGAGCAGTACTTC

size: -
V: TRBV5-8
J: TRBJ1-2
D: -
CDR3: CASSFRSFGYTF
DNA: TGTGCCAGCAGCTTCCGGTCGTTTGGCTACACCTTC

size: once
V: TRBV6-5
J: TRBJ2-2
D: -
CDR3: CASSSDTGELFF
DNA: TGTGCCAGCAGTTCAGACACCGGGGAGCTGTTTTTT

size: -
V: TRBV19
J: TRBJ1-1
D: -
CDR3: CASSWEGSGTTEAFF
DNA: TGTGCCAGTAGTTGGGAAGGGAGTGGGACCACTGAAGCTTTCTTT

size: -
V: TRBV30
J: TRBJ2-7
D: -
CDR3: CAWTGIPGEQYF
DNA: TGTGCCTGGACAGGGATCCCTGGCGAGCAGTACTTC

size: -
V: TRBV2
J: TRBJ2-2
D: -
CDR3: CASRETETGELFF
DNA: TGTGCCAGCAGAGAAACAGAGACCGGGGAGCTGTTTTTT

size: -
V: TRBV5-5
J: TRBJ1-4
D: -
CDR3: CASSLYGEANEKLFF
DNA: TGTGCCAGCAGCTTGTATGGGGAGGCCAATGAAAAACTGTTTTTT

size: few
V: TRBV19
J: TRBJ1-1
D: -
CDR3: CASSIGGFTEAFF
DNA: TGTGCCAGTAGTATCGGGGGATTCACTGAAGCTTTCTTT

size: -
V: TRBV5-1
J: TRBJ2-2
D: TRBD1
CDR3: CASRQGGTGELFF
DNA: TGCGCCAGCAGACAGGGGGGCACCGGGGAGCTGTTTTTT

size: -
V: TRBV29-1
J: TRBJ2-7
D: TRBD1
CDR3: CSVETGQGGYEQYF
DNA: TGCAGCGTTGAAACGGGACAGGGTGGATACGAGCAGTACTTC

size: -
V: TRBV30
J: TRBJ2-3
D: -
CDR3: CAWEGWGGGRDTQYF
DNA: TGTGCCTGGGAAGGATGGGGGGGCGGTAGAGATACGCAGTATTTT

size: -
V: TRBV5-6
J: TRBJ2-5
D: -
CDR3: CASSFSRVETQYF
DNA: TGTGCCAGCAGCTTTTCCAGGGTAGAGACCCAGTACTTC

size: -
V: TRBV30
J: TRBJ2-3
D: -
CDR3: CAWSMGVADTQYF
DNA: TGTGCCTGGAGTATGGGGGTCGCAGATACGCAGTATTTT

size: -
V: TRBV6-5
J: TRBJ1-1
D: -
CDR3: CASSYSGRDTEAFF
DNA: TGTGCCAGCAGTTACTCGGGCAGGGACACTGAAGCTTTCTTT

size: -
V: TRBV18
J: TRBJ1-1
D: -
CDR3: CASSPENTEAFF
DNA: TGTGCCAGCTCACCCGAGAACACTGAAGCTTTCTTT

size: -
V: TRBV6-5
J: TRBJ1-1
D: -
CDR3: CASSYTRDTEAFF
DNA: TGTGCCAGCAGTTACACGCGGGACACTGAAGCTTTCTTT